Presented here are 4 T cell receptor beta chains from one specimen sequenced in a study of T cells after posttransplantation cyclophosphamide. Data came from immunoSEQ multiplex PCR; TCRdb stores just in-frame clones and leaves some out. The sample is made up of tens of thousands of clones, none counted only once. The specimen sequenced was PBMCs. All receptors come from a young woman in good health and a related stem cell transplant donor.

In its sample, this clone was seen many times. J is TRBJ1-2 and V is TRBV7-2; 9 positions match TRBD1. The CDR3 is 14 residues long. Germline CDR1 reads SGHTA; CDR2 reads FQGNSA. V shed 5 bases, J shed 5 bases, and the junction held 6 bases outside the gene matches. CDR3 loop: CASSDLTGGYGYTF. CDR3 coding DNA: TGTGCCAGCAGCGACTTGACAGGGGGGTATGGCTACACCTTC.

This clone was detected only a few times. The chain has TRBV29-1 and TRBJ2-1; 8 positions agree with TRBD2. Germline CDR1 reads SQVTM; CDR2 reads ANQGSEA. V lost 1 base, J lost 10 bases, and 18 bases stayed unmatched. The CDR3 loop spans 17 amino acids. CDR3 loop: CSVEAERGGRLYLEQFF. The DNA for the CDR3 is TGCAGCGTTGAAGCCGAGCGCGGGGGGAGGCTTTATTTAGAGCAGTTCTTC.

This clone has a count of ten or more. The gene calls are TRBV10-3 and TRBJ1-6, with TRBD1 matching over 12 bases. V was clipped by 7 bases and J by 7 bases; unmatched bases: 5. This CDR3 has 15 residues. Germline assignment: CDR1 ENHRY and CDR2 SYGVKD. CDR3 nucleotides: TGTGCCATCAACCGGGGACAGGGGGCCAATTCACCCCTCCACTTT. Translation gives CAINRGQGANSPLHF.

This clone was picked up many times. The genes are TRBV19 and TRBJ1-1; the D is unclear. Germline V lookup: CDR1 LNHDA, CDR2 SQIVND (reference sequence). Trimming shortened V by 4 bases and J by 2 bases, and 14 bases separated the two germline ends. The CDR3 length is 15 residues. CDR3 amino acids: CASSTHAGSNTEAFF. CDR3 DNA: TGTGCCAGTAGTACTCACGCCGGGTCTAACACTGAAGCTTTCTTT. The whole variable domain, remainder taken from reference TRBV19 and TRBJ1-1, is DGGITQSPKYLFRKEGQNVTLSCEQNLNHDAMYWYRQDPGQGLRLIYYSQIVNDFQKGDIAEGYSVSREKKESFPLTVTSAQKNPTAFYLCASSTHAGSNTEAFFGQGTRLTVV.